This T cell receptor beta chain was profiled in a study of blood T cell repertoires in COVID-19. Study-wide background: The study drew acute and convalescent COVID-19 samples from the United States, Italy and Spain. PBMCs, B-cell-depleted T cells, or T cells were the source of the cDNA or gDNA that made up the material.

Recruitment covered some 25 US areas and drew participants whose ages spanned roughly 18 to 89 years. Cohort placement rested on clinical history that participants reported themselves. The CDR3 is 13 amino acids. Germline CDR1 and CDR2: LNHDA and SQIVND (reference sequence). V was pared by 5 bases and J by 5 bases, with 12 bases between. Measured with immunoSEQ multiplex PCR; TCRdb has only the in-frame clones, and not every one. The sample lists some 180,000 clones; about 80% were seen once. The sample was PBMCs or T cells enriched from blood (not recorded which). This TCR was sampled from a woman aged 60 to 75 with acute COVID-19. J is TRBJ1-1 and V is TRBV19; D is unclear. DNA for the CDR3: TGTGCCAGTAGTCTCCTACTTGCGACTGAAGCTTTCTTT. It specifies CASSLLLATEAFF.